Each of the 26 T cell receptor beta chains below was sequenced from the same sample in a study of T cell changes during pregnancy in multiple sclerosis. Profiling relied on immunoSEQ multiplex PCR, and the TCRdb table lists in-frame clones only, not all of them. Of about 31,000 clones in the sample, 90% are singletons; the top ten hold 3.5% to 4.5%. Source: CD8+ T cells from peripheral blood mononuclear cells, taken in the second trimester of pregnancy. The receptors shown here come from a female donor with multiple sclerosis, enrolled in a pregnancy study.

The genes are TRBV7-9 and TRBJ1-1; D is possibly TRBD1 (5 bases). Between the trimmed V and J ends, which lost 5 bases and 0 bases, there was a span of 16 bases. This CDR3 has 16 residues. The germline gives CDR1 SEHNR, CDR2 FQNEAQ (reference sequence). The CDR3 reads CASSPSKDTLNTEAFF. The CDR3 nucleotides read TGTGCCAGCAGCCCCTCAAAGGACACCCTGAACACTGAAGCTTTCTTT.

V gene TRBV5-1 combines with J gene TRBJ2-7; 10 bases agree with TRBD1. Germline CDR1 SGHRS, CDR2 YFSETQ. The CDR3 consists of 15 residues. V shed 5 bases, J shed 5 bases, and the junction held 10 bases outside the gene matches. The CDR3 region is CASRSGQGTFDEQYF. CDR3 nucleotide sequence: TGCGCCAGCAGGTCGGGACAGGGGACCTTCGACGAGCAGTACTTC.

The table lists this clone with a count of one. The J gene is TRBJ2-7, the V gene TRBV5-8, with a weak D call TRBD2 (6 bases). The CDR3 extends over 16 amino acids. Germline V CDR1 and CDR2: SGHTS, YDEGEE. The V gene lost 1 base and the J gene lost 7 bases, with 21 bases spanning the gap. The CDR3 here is CASSLSLATMDREQYF. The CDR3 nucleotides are TGTGCCAGCAGCTTGAGTCTAGCGACAATGGATCGGGAGCAGTACTTC.

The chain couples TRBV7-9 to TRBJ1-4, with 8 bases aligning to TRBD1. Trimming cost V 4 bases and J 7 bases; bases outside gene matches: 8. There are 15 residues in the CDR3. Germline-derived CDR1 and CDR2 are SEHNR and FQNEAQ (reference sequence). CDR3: CASSWGQGASEKLFF. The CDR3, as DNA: TGTGCCAGCAGCTGGGGGCAGGGGGCCTCTGAAAAACTGTTTTTT.

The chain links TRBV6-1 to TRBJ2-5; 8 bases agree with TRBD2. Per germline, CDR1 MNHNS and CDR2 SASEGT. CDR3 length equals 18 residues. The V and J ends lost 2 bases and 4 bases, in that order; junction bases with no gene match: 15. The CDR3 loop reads CASSEWGSGTEIGETQYF. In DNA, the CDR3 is TGTGCCAGCAGTGAATGGGGTAGCGGGACCGAAATTGGAGAGACCCAGTACTTC.

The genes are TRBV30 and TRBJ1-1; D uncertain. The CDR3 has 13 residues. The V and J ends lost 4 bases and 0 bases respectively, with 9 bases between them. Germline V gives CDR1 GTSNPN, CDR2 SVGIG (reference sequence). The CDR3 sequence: CAWNGIMNTEAFF. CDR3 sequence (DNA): TGTGCCTGGAACGGTATAATGAACACTGAAGCTTTCTTT.

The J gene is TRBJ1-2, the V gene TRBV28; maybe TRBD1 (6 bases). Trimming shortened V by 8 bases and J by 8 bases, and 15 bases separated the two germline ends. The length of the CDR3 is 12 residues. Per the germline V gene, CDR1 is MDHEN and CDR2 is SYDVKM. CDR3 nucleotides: TGTGCCAGCCTTTTACAGGGCCTGGGCTACACCTTC. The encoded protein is CASLLQGLGYTF.

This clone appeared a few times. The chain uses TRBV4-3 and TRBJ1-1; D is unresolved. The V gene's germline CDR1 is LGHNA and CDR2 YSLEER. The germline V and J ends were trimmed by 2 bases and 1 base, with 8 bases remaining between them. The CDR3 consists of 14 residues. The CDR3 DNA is TGCGCCAGCAGCCAATTCCGGGGGAACACTGAAGCTTTCTTT. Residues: CASSQFRGNTEAFF.

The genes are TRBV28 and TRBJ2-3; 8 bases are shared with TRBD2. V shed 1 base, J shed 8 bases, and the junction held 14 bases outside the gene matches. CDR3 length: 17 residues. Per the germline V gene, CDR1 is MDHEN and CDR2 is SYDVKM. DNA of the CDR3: TGTGCCAGCAGTTTATCACGGGAGGGCCCTAAAGGGGTTACGCAGTATTTT. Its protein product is CASSLSREGPKGVTQYF. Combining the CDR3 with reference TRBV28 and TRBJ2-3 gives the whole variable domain DVKVTQSSRYLVKRTGEKVFLECVQDMDHENMFWYRQDPGLGLRLIYFSYDVKMKEKGDIPEGYSVSREKKERFSLILESASTNQTSMYLCASSLSREGPKGVTQYFGPGTRLTVL.

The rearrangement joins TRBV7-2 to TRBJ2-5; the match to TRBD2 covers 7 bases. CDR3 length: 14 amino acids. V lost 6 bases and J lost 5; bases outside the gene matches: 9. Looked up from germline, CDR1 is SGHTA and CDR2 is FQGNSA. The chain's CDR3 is CASSGAGAGETQYF. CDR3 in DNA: TGTGCCAGCAGTGGTGCGGGAGCCGGGGAGACCCAGTACTTC.

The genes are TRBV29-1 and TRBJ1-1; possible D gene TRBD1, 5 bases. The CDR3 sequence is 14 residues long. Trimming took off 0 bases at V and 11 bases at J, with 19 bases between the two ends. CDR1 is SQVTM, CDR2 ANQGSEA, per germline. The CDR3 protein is CSVEDLPGLREAFF. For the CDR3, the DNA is TGCAGCGTTGAAGATCTCCCAGGGCTCCGGGAGGCTTTCTTT. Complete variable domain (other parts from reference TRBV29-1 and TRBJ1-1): SAVISQKPSRDICQRGTSLTIQCQVDSQVTMMFWYRQQPGQSLTLIATANQGSEATYESGFVIDKFPISRPNLTFSTLTVSNMSPEDSSIYLCSVEDLPGLREAFFGQGTRLTVV.

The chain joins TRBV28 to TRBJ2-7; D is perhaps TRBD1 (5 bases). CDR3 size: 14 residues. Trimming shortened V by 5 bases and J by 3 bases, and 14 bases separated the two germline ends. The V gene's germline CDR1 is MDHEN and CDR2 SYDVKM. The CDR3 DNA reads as TGTGCCAGCAGTCCCGTGGACACTTACTACGAGCAGTACTTC. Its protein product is CASSPVDTYYEQYF.

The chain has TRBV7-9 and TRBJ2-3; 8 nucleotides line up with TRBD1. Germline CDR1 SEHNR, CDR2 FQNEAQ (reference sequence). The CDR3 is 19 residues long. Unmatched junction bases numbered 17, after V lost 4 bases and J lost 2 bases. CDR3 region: CASSSTRVQPGQATDTQYF. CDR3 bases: TGTGCCAGCAGCTCCACTCGGGTTCAGCCGGGACAGGCCACAGATACGCAGTATTTT.

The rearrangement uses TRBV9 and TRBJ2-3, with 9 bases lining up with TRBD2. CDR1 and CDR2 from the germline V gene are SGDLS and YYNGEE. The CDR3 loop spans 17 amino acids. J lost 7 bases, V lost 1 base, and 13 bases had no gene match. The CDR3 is CASSVSPLAGAAHTQYF. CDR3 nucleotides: TGTGCCAGCAGCGTATCCCCACTAGCGGGCGCCGCTCATACGCAGTATTTT.

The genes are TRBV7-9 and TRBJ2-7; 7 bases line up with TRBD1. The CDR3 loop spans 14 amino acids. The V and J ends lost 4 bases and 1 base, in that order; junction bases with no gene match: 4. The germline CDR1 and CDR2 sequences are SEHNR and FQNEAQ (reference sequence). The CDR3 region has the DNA TGTGCCAGCAGCTCAGACAGGGAGTCCTACGAGCAGTACTTC. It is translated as CASSSDRESYEQYF.

CDR3 bases: TGCGCCAGCAGCTTGATTCGGGGAGCGCCGGTTCAGCCCCAGCATTTT. This gives the protein CASSLIRGAPVQPQHF. The chain recombines TRBV5-1 with TRBJ1-5, with D hard to call. CDR3 size: 16 residues. Looked up from germline, CDR1 is SGHRS and CDR2 is YFSETQ. The V gene lost 1 base and the J gene lost 6 bases, with 17 bases spanning the gap.

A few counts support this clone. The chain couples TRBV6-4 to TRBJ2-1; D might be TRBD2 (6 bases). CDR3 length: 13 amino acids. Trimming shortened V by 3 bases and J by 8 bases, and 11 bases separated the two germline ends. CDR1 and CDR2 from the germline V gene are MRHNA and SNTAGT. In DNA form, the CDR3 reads TGTGCCAGCAGTGAAGGCGGGATCCATGAGCAGTTCTTC. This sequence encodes CASSEGGIHEQFF.

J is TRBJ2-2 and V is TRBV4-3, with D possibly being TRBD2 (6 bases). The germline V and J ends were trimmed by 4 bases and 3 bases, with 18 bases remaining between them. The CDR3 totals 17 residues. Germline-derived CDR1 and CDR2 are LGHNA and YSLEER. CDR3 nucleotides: TGCGCCAGCAGCCGCACTCTGGAGGGCCGTGACACCGGGGAGCTGTTTTTT. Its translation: CASSRTLEGRDTGELFF.

CDR3 in DNA: TGTGCCAGCAGCTTAGAGGGGGCTCTAGCCTATGAGCAGTTCTTC. Residues: CASSLEGALAYEQFF. V gene TRBV7-2 combines with J gene TRBJ2-1, with 7 bases fitting TRBD1. CDR1 and CDR2 from the germline V gene are SGHTA and FQGNSA. This CDR3 has 15 amino acids. The trim removed 1 base at V and 8 bases at J, leaving 8 bases unmatched. Full variable domain (outside the CDR3, taken from reference TRBV7-2 and TRBJ2-1): GAGVSQSPSNKVTEKGKDVELRCDPISGHTALYWYRQSLGQGLEFLIYFQGNSAPDKSGLPSDRFSAERTGGSVSTLTIQRTQQEDSAVYLCASSLEGALAYEQFFGPGTRLTVL.

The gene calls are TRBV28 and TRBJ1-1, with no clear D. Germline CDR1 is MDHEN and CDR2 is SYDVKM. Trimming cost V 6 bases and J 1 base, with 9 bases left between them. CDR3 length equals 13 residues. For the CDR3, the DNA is TGTGCCAGCAGATCGCCGGGGAACACTGAAGCTTTCTTT. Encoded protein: CASRSPGNTEAFF.

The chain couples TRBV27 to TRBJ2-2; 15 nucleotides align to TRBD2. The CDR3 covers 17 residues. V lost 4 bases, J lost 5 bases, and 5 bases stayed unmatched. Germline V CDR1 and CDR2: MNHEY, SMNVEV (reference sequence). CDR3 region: CASSWTSGRAGTGELFF. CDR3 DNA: TGTGCCAGCAGTTGGACTAGCGGGAGGGCAGGGACCGGGGAGCTGTTTTTT.

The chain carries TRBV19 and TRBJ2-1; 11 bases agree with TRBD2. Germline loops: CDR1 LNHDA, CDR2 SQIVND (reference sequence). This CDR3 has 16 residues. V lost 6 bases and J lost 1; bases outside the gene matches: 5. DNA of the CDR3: TGTGCCAGTAGCACTAGCGGGAGCCCATCCTACAATGAGCAGTTCTTC. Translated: CASSTSGSPSYNEQFF.

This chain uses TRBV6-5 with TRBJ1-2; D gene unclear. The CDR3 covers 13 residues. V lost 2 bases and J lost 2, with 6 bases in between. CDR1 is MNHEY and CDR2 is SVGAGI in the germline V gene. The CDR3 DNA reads TGTGCCAGCAGTTACGAGAGAAACTATGGCTACACCTTC. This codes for CASSYERNYGYTF.

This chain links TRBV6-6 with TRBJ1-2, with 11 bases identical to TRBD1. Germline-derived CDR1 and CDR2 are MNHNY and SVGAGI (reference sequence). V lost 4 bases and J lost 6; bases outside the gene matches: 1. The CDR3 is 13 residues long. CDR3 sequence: CASSWDRGDGYTF. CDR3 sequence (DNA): TGTGCCAGCAGTTGGGACAGGGGGGATGGCTACACCTTC.

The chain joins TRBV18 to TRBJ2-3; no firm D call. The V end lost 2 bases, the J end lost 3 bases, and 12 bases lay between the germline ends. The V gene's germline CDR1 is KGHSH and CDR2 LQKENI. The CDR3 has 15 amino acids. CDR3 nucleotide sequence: TGTGCCAGCTCACCAAGCCTAGGAGAGACAGATACGCAGTATTTT. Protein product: CASSPSLGETDTQYF.

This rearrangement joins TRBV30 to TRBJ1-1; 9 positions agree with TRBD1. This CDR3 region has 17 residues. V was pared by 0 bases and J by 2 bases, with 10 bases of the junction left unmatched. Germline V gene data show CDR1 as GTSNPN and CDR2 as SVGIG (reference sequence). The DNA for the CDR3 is TGTGCCTGGAGTGTACTCGGACAGGGGTTGAAAAACACTGAAGCTTTCTTT. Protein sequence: CAWSVLGQGLKNTEAFF.